This T cell receptor (beta chain) appears in the sequencing data of a study of shared clonotypes between healthy human individuals. The data were produced by immunoSEQ multiplex PCR, yet TCRdb's version contains in-frame clones alone and is incomplete. The sample carries about 1.5 million clones, nearly 99% recorded once. The sequencing sample was made of naive CD4+ T cells sorted from blood. Specified subset: CD45RA+ positively selected. This TCR derives from a man in his thirties or forties in good health.

The CDR3 region has the DNA TGCGCCAGCAGCTTGGCCGGGGGACCGGGAGCGGGCGGGGAGCTGTTTTTT. It translates to CASSLAGGPGAGGELFF. This sequence joins TRBV5-1 and TRBJ2-2, with D possibly being TRBD2 (6 bases). The length of the CDR3 is 17 residues. With 0 bases removed from V and 7 bases from J, the gap between germline ends came to 19 bases. Germline CDR1 and CDR2: SGHRS and YFSETQ.